The 19 T cell receptor beta chains reported below all come from one sample, sequenced in a study of beta chain features in type 1 diabetes (dated by TCRdb to 2016 to 2019). To prepare the library, the immunoSEQ multiplex PCR assay was applied. The High Capacity cDNA Reverse Transcription Kit was used to reverse transcribe all of the isolated RNA, meaning that expressed TCRB transcripts were what got sequenced. TCRdb carries this immuneACCESS record with in-frame sequences only. Its versions omit some clonotypes, under half of them owing to an unresolved V gene in the studies checked, with the rest unexplained. The sample table shows under 200,000 clones, and about 8.5% are seen once. The ten largest clones capture 0.65% of the sample. The source material was central memory CD4+ T cells from blood. Receptors originate from a man aged 18 to 30 in good health.

This chain joins TRBV5-1 and TRBJ2-5; no definite D call. In germline, CDR1 is SGHRS, CDR2 YFSETQ. Trimming stripped 0 bases from V and 2 bases from J, with 5 bases between. The CDR3 is made up of 13 amino acids. CDR3 in DNA: TGCGCCAGCAGCTTGGAACTTCAAGAGACCCAGTACTTC. Translating it yields CASSLELQETQYF.

V gene TRBV6-6 combines with J gene TRBJ2-7; D is possibly TRBD1 (5 bases). CDR3 length: 13 residues. Trimming left V 6 bases short and J 6 bases short, with 15 bases between. Germline CDR1 and CDR2: MNHNY and SVGAGI (reference sequence). The CDR3 is CASRTGQLGEQYF. In DNA, the CDR3 is TGTGCCAGCAGAACAGGCCAGTTGGGCGAGCAGTACTTC.

Many counts were recorded for this clone. This chain joins TRBV14 and TRBJ2-1; D remains ambiguous. The germline CDR1 and CDR2 sequences are SGHDN and FVKESK. V was shortened by 4 bases and J by 4 bases, with 2 bases between the two germline ends. The CDR3 is 11 amino acids. The CDR3 here is CASSLYNEQFF. Here the CDR3 DNA reads TGTGCCAGCAGCCTATACAATGAGCAGTTCTTC.

This clone has more than one count but fewer than ten. The chain combines TRBV7-9 with TRBJ1-6; 10 positions agree with TRBD1. Germline loops: CDR1 SEHNR, CDR2 FQNEAQ (reference sequence). The junction had 8 bases not matched to a gene; V was cut back by 5 bases and J by 10 bases. The CDR3 runs 15 residues. In DNA form, the CDR3 reads TGTGCCAGCAGCCCTAGGACAGGGGGGAACTCACCCCTCCACTTT. Translating gives CASSPRTGGNSPLHF.

This clone was counted a few times. The gene calls are TRBV29-1 and TRBJ1-4, with 7 bases aligning to TRBD1. Germline CDR1 SQVTM, CDR2 ANQGSEA. There are 13 residues in the CDR3. Trimming removed 8 bases from V and 8 bases from J; junction bases left unmatched: 11. The CDR3 nucleotides read TGCAGCTCCCGGACAGGAGGTGACGAAAAACTGTTTTTT. Translating it yields CSSRTGGDEKLFF.

In its sample, this clone was seen a few times. The chain carries TRBV15 and TRBJ2-1, with 12 bases that match TRBD2. The CDR3 runs 19 residues. The junction had 13 bases not matched to a gene; V was cut back by 0 bases and J by 7 bases. Germline V gene lookup returns CDR1 LNHNV and CDR2 YYDKDF (reference sequence). The CDR3, as DNA: TGTGCCACCAGCAGAGATCGGGCTAGCGGGAGGGCCGTGGAGAATGAGCAGTTCTTC. Translation: CATSRDRASGRAVENEQFF.

This clone has only a few counts. J is TRBJ1-6 and V is TRBV7-3; D remains unclear. The CDR3 has 13 residues. The V gene's germline CDR1 is SGHTA and CDR2 FQGTGA. V was cut by 2 bases and J by 10 bases, with 9 bases left in between. The CDR3: CASSLEERSPLHF. The CDR3 nucleotides read TGTGCCAGCAGCTTAGAGGAGCGGTCACCCCTCCACTTT. Together with reference TRBV7-3 and TRBJ1-6, the CDR3 gives the full variable domain: GAGVSQTPSNKVTEKGKYVELRCDPISGHTALYWYRQSLGQGPEFLIYFQGTGAADDSGLPNDRFFAVRPEGSVSTLKIQRTERGDSAVYLCASSLEERSPLHFGNGTRLTVT.

This clone has a handful of counts. V and J are TRBV30 and TRBJ1-4; TRBD1 matches at 7 bases. The CDR3 extends over 15 amino acids. V was pared by 5 bases and J by 0 bases, with 6 bases of the junction left unmatched. Germline V gene sequence: CDR1 GTSNPN, CDR2 SVGIG (reference sequence). This CDR3 is CAWGTDPATNEKLFF. The CDR3 nucleotides are TGTGCCTGGGGGACAGACCCAGCAACTAATGAAAAACTGTTTTTT.

Details on this clone: Other DNA sequences in the sample encode the same CDR3. The V and J genes are TRBV27 and TRBJ1-3; D is perhaps TRBD1 (6 bases). Trimming removed 3 bases from V and 2 bases from J, with 8 bases in between. The germline CDR1 and CDR2 sequences are MNHEY and SMNVEV (reference sequence). This CDR3 contains 14 residues. The CDR3, as DNA: TGTGCCAGCAGTTTGGCAGGGGCTGGAAACACCATATATTTT. It is translated as CASSLAGAGNTIYF.

This clone was found a few times. V is TRBV11-2 and J is TRBJ1-3; D gene unclear. There are 16 residues in the CDR3. Germline V gives CDR1 SGHAT, CDR2 FQNNGV. The V and J ends lost 8 bases and 1 base respectively, with 18 bases between them. This CDR3 reads CASSWEATPSGNTIYF. The CDR3 nucleotides read TGTGCCAGCTCCTGGGAGGCCACACCGTCTGGAAACACCATATATTTT.

This clone was seen more than once but under ten times. The chain recombines TRBV28 with TRBJ2-1, with 11 bases aligning to TRBD1. CDR1 and CDR2 (germline): MDHEN, SYDVKM. The CDR3 length is 14 residues. V shed 11 bases, J shed 8 bases, and the junction held 11 bases outside the gene matches. The CDR3 DNA is TGTGCCGGCCGTCGGGACAGGGGGTACGATGAGCAGTTCTTC. Amino acids: CAGRRDRGYDEQFF.

This clone was counted only a few times. The CDR3 loop reads CASSPGGDQGYTF. CDR3 DNA: TGCGCCAGCAGCCCCGGGGGGGATCAGGGCTACACCTTC. The rearrangement joins TRBV5-1 to TRBJ1-2, with a tentative D call TRBD1 (5 bases). There are 13 residues in the CDR3. Germline V gives CDR1 SGHRS, CDR2 YFSETQ. V was trimmed by 4 bases and J by 8 bases, leaving 15 bases between them.

This chain uses TRBV27 with TRBJ2-3; perhaps TRBD2 as D (7 bases). CDR3 length: 14 residues. Trimming stripped 8 bases from V and 5 bases from J, with 17 bases between. In germline, CDR1 is MNHEY, CDR2 SMNVEV (reference sequence). The CDR3 sequence: CASSPGGRGDTQYF. The CDR3 nucleotides read TGTGCCAGCTCCCCCGGGGGGCGCGGAGATACGCAGTATTTT.

This clone was seen only a few times. The rearrangement links TRBV28 to TRBJ1-6, with 7 bases fitting TRBD1. Germline loops: CDR1 MDHEN, CDR2 SYDVKM. V was pared by 10 bases and J by 8 bases, with 5 bases of the junction left unmatched. The CDR3 runs to 12 residues. The CDR3 DNA reads as TGTGCCAACCAGGGGGGTGATTCACCCCTCCACTTT. It encodes CANQGGDSPLHF.

As DNA, the CDR3 is TGTGCCAGCAGCCTGGGGGGGGTGGGCTTGGAGCAGTTCTTC. It yields the protein CASSLGGVGLEQFF. The genes are TRBV5-6 and TRBJ2-1; 7 positions agree with TRBD2. The germline CDR1 and CDR2 sequences are SGHDT and YYEEEE. Trimming removed 4 bases from V and 10 bases from J; junction bases left unmatched: 11. CDR3 length: 14 residues.

The CDR3 coding sequence is TGTGCCAGCAGCCGAACGCAGGGAGGTGGCTACACCTTC. Its translation is CASSRTQGGGYTF. The genes are TRBV11-1 and TRBJ1-2; possibly TRBD1 for D (5 bases). Germline assignment: CDR1 SGHAT and CDR2 FQDESV (reference sequence). V was clipped by 5 bases and J by 7 bases, with 14 bases between them. The CDR3 contains 13 residues.

This clone came up a few times. This sequence joins TRBV7-2 and TRBJ1-2; 12 bases are shared with TRBD1. The trim removed 5 bases at V and 4 bases at J, leaving 5 bases unmatched. Germline assignment: CDR1 SGHTA and CDR2 FQGNSA. The CDR3 spans 15 residues. Here the CDR3 reads CASSRGQGAGYGYTF. In DNA form, the CDR3 reads TGTGCCAGCAGCAGGGGACAGGGGGCAGGCTATGGCTACACCTTC.

This chain joins TRBV5-1 and TRBJ1-2; unclear D gene. Trimming took 5 bases from V and 4 from J, leaving 24 bases between them. This CDR3 contains 17 residues. Germline assignment: CDR1 SGHRS and CDR2 YFSETQ. The DNA of the CDR3 is TGCGCCAGCAGTCCCACGGCGGGAGGCGTCCGTTCCTATGGCTACACCTTC. Translated: CASSPTAGGVRSYGYTF.

The chain recombines TRBV28 with TRBJ1-5, with D possibly matching TRBD1 (6 bases). Trimming stripped 1 base from V and 3 bases from J, with 19 bases between. The germline CDR1 and CDR2 sequences are MDHEN and SYDVKM. CDR3 length: 18 residues. The CDR3 nucleotides read TGTGCCAGCAGTTTATTATCCGGTGAGGACAGCGCCAATCAGCCCCAGCATTTT. Translated: CASSLLSGEDSANQPQHF.